The present TCR beta chain was sequenced within a study of breast tumors, draining lymph nodes, adjacent tissues. Study-level results: Findings are consistent with lymph node origin and intratumoral expansion of most tumor T cells. Data only fit, rather than demonstrated, lymph node origin of most tumor T cells. Luminal-like breast cancer showed significantly higher tumor–nontumor repertoire similarity than basal-like. Tumor TCR diversity was below lymph nodes but above nontumor tissue.

TCRdb re-called the multiplex PCR reads through MiXCR, storing one row per CDR3 protein. The sample lists about 180,000 distinct CDR3 sequences; 33% were seen once. This CDR3 is built from 15 residues. Germline assignment: CDR1 SGDLS and CDR2 YYNGEE. A note on this clonotype: Its antigen is unknown. Germline is not matched at one junction end, which may reflect a read error.

Axillary draining lymph nodes of breast cancer patients supplied the node samples. V gene TRBV9 combines with J gene TRBJ2-3; D is perhaps TRBD2 (5 bases). Material for sequencing was axillary lymph node tissue. The TCR originated in a female donor with breast cancer. Some clones in this sample may be carry-over from other donors' samples. CDR3 DNA: TGTGCCAGCAGTGTAGTAGGGTCTAGCACAGATACGCCGTATTTT. Amino acid sequence: CASSVVGSSTDTPYF.